The TCR beta chain under discussion was sequenced for a study of regulatory T cells in long-lasting Graves disease. Indicated time point: newly diagnosed GD, antithyroid drugs for less than 3 months. Researchers made the TCR library from RNA that was extracted from PBMCs. CDR3 length: 13 amino acids. Trimming took 4 bases from V and 7 from J, leaving 13 bases between them. CDR1 and CDR2 (germline): SQVTM, ANQGSEA. With iRepertoire HTBI primers and Arm-PCR of CDR3 regions, TCR beta libraries were built. Via MiXCR, TCRdb re-called the multiplex PCR reads, giving one row per CDR3 protein. The sample has hundreds of thousands of distinct CDR3 sequences, around 16% seen once. The same specimen was also included in a second study, on T cells in Graves' hyperthyroidism and ophthalmopathy.

The V call is TRBV29-1, the J call TRBJ1-4; D not certain. The TCR originated in a woman aged 35 to 60 with Graves disease. The sequenced sample was peripheral blood mononuclear cells (PBMCs), obtained at new diagnosis, from a patient treated with antithyroid drugs. The CDR3 protein is CSVATLDREKLFF. In DNA form, the CDR3 reads TGCAGCGTTGCGACACTTGACCGTGAAAAACTGTTTTTT.